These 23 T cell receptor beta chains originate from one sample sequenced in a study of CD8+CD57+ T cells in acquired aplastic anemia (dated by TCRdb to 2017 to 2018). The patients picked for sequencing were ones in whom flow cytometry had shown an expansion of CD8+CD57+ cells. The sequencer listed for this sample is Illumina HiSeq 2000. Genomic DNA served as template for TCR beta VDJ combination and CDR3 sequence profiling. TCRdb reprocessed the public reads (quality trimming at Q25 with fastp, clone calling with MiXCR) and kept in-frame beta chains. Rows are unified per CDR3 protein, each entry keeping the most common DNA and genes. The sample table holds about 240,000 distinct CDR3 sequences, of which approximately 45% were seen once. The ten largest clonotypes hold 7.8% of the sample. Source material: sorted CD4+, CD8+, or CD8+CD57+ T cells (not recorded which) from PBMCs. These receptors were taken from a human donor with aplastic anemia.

The CDR3 region has the DNA TGTGCCAGCAGCCAGGCGGCGGGGAGCACATGGACAGATACGCAGTATTTT. It specifies CASSQAAGSTWTDTQYF. This sequence joins TRBV9 and TRBJ2-3, with a weak D call TRBD2 (6 bases). CDR3 length: 17 amino acids. Trimming removed 4 bases from V and 3 bases from J, with 21 bases in between. CDR1 is SGDLS, CDR2 YYNGEE, per germline. The full variable domain, in which reference TRBV9 and TRBJ2-3 provide the parts outside the CDR3, is DSGVTQTPKHLITATGQRVTLRCSPRSGDLSVYWYQQSLDQGLQFLIQYYNGEERAKGNILERFSAQQFPDLHSELNLSSLELGDSALYFCASSQAAGSTWTDTQYFGPGTRLTVL.

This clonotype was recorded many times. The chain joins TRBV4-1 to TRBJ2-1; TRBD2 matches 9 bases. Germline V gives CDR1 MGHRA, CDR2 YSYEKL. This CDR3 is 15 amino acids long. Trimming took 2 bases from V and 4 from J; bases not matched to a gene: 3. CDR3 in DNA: TGCGCCAGCAGCCAAAAGACTAGCGGTTACAATGAGCAGTTCTTC. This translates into CASSQKTSGYNEQFF.

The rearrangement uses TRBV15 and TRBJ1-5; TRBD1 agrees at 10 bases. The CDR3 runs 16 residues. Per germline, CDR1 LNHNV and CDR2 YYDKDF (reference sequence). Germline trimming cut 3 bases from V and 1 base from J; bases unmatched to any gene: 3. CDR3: CATSRTGGLSNQPQHF. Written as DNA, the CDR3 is TGTGCCACCAGCAGGACAGGGGGCCTAAGCAATCAGCCCCAGCATTTT.

The CDR3 spells CAIRAHGSQETQYF. CDR3 DNA sequence: TGTGCCATCAGGGCCCATGGCTCCCAAGAGACCCAGTACTTC. The chain employs TRBV10-3 and TRBJ2-5; D unclear. Germline CDR1 is ENHRY and CDR2 is SYGVKD. V lost 6 bases, J lost 1 base, and 12 bases lay in between. CDR3 length: 14 amino acids.

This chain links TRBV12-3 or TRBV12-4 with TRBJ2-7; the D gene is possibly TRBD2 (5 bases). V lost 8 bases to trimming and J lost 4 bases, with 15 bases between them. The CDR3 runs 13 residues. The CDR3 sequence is CASDPGSPYEQYF. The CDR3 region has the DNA TGTGCCAGCGATCCGGGGTCCCCATACGAGCAGTACTTC.

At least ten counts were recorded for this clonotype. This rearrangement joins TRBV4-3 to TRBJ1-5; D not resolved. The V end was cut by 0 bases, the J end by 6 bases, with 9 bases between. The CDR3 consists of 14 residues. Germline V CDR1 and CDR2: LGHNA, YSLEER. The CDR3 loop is CASSQDGSSQPQHF. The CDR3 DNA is TGCGCCAGCAGCCAAGATGGTTCCAGTCAGCCCCAGCATTTT.

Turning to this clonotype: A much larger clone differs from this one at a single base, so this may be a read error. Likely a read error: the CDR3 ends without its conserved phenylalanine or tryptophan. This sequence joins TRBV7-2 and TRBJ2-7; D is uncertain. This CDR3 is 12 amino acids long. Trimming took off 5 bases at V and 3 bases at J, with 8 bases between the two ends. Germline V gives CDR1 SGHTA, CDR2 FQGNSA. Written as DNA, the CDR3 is TGTGCCAGCAGCCCACCTAGCTACGAGCAGTACCTC. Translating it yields CASSPPSYEQYL.

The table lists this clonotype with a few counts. The CDR3 loop reads CASSLTGPEQYF. The DNA for the CDR3 is TGCGCCAGCAGCTTGACAGGTCCCGAGCAGTACTTC. The V and J genes are TRBV5-1 and TRBJ2-7; TRBD1 is a possible D gene (5 bases). The CDR3 spans 12 residues. The V gene lost 1 base and the J gene lost 6 bases, with 8 bases spanning the gap. From germline, CDR1 is SGHRS and CDR2 YFSETQ.

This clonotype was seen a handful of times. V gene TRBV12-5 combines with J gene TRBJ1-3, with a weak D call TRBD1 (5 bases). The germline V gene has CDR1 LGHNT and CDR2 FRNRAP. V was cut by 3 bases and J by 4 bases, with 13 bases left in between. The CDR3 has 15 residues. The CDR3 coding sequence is TGTGCTAGTGGTTTAGGGGAAGCCCCCGGAAACACCATATATTTT. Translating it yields CASGLGEAPGNTIYF.

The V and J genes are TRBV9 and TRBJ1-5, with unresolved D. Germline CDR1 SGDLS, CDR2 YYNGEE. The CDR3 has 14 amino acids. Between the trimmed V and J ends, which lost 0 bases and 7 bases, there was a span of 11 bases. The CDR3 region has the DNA TGTGCCAGCAGCGTAGCGGGAGGGATGCAGCCCCAGCATTTT. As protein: CASSVAGGMQPQHF.

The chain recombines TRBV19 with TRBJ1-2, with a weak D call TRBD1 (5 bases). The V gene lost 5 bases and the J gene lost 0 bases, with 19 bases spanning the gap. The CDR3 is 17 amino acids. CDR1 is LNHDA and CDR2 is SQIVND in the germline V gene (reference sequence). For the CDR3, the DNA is TGTGCCAGTAGTCCCACCCTGGGACTCAAAGCTAACTATGGCTACACCTTC. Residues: CASSPTLGLKANYGYTF.

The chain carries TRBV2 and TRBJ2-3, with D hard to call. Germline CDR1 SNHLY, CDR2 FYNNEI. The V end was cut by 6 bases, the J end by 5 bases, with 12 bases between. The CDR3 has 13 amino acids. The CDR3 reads CASSDGLEDTQYF. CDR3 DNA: TGTGCCAGCAGCGACGGTCTTGAAGATACGCAGTATTTT.

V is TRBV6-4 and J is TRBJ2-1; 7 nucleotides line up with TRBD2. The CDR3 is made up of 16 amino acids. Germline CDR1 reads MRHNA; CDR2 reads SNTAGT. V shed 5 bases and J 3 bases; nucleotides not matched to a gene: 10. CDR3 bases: TGTGCCAGCAGTCCCGGGGGGAATAGCGGCTACAATGAGCAGTTCTTC. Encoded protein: CASSPGGNSGYNEQFF.

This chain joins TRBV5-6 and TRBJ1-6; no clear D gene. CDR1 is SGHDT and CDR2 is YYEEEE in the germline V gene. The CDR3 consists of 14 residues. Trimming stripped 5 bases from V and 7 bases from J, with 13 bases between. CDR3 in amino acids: CASRSGLYNSPLHF. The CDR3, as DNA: TGTGCCAGCAGATCGGGCCTTTACAATTCACCCCTCCACTTT.

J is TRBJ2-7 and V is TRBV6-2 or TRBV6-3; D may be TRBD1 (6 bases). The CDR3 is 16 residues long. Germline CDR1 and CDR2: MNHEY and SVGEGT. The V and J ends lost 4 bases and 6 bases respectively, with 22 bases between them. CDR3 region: CASSWTPGRGEREQYF. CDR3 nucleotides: TGTGCCAGCAGTTGGACCCCGGGCAGGGGCGAACGCGAGCAGTACTTC.

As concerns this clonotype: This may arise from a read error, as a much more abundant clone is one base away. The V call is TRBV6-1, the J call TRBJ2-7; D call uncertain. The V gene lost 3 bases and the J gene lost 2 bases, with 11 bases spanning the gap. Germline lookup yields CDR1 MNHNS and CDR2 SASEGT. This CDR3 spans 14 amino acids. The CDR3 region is CASSEGNYPYEQYF. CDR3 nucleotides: TGTGCCAGCAGTGAGGGGAACTACCCCTACGAGCAGTACTTC.

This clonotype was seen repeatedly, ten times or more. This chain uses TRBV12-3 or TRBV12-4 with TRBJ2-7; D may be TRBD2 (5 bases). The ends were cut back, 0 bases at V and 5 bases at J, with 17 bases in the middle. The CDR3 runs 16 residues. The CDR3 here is CASSLAPGLSKNEQYF. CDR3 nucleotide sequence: TGTGCCAGCAGTTTAGCCCCCGGACTGTCCAAGAACGAGCAGTACTTC.

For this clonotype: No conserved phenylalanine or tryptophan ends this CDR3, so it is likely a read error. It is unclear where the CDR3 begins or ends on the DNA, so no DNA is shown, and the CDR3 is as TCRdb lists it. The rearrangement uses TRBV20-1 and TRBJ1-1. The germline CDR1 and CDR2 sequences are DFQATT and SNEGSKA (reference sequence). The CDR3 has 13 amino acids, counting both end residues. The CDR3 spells CSARDSKNTEASL.

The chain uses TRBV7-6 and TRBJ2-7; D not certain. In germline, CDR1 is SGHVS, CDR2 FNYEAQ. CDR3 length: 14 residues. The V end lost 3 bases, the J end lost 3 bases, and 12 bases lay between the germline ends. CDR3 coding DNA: TGTGCCAGCAGCTTGGAATATGGGGTCTACGAGCAGTACTTC. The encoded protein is CASSLEYGVYEQYF.

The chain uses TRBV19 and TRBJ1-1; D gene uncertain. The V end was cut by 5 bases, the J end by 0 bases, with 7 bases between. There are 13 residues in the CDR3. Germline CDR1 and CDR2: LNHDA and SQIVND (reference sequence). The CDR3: CASSLVVNTEAFF. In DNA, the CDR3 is TGTGCCAGTAGTCTAGTGGTGAACACTGAAGCTTTCTTT.

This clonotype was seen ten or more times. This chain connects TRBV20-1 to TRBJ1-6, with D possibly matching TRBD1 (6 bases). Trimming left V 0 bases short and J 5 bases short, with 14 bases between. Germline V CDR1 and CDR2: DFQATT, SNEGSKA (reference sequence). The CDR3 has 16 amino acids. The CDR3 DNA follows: TGCAGTGCTAGAGATTTACAGACAGGTGATAATTCACCCCTCCACTTT. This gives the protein CSARDLQTGDNSPLHF.

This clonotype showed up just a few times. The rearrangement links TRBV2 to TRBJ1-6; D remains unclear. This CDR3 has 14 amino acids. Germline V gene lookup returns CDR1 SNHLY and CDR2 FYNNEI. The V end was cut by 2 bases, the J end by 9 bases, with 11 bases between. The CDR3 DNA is TGTGCCAGCAGTGAATCCGGGAAGGGTTCACCCCTCCACTTT. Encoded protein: CASSESGKGSPLHF.

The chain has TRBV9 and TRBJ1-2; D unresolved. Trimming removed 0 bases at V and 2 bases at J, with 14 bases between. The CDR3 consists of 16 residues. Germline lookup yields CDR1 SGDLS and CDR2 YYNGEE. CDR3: CASSVVAGDGNYGYTF. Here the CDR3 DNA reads TGTGCCAGCAGCGTAGTTGCGGGAGATGGGAACTATGGCTACACCTTC.